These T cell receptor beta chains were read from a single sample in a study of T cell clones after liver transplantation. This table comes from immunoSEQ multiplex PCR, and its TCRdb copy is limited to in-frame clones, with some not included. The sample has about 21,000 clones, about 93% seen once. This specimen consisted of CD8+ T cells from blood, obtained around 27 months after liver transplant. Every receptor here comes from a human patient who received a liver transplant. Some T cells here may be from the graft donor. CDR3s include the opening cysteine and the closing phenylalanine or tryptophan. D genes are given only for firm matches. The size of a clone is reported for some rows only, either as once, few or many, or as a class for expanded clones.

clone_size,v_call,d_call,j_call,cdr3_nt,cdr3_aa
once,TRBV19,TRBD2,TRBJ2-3,TGTGCCAGTAGCGCGGGAGGATTCGCGTGGGATACGCAGTATTTT,CASSAGGFAWDTQYF
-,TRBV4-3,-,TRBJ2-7,TGCGCCAGCAGCCAAGACCCCCAGGGATCCTACGAGCAGTACTTC,CASSQDPQGSYEQYF
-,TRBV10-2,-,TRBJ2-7,TGCGCCAGCAGGTCGTGGAGCGAGCAGTACTTC,CASRSWSEQYF
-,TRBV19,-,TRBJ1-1,TGTGCCAGTAGTATAGTAGAGGGAAGGGTGAACACTGAAGCTTTCTTT,CASSIVEGRVNTEAFF
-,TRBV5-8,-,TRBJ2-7,TGTGCCAGCAGCTTGGATTCCGGACAGTCCTACGAGCAGTACTTC,CASSLDSGQSYEQYF
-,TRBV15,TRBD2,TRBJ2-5,TGTGCCACCCTCCGGCTAGCGGGAGCTCGTGAGACCCAGTACTTC,CATLRLAGARETQYF
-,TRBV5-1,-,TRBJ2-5,TGCGCCAGCAGCTTGGATAGTGGGACCCAGTACTTC,CASSLDSGTQYF
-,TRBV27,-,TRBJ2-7,TGTGCCAGCAGTTTAGGGGATCATTACGAGCAGTACTTC,CASSLGDHYEQYF
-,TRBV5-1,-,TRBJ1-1,TGCGCCAGCAGCCCGGACGGGCGGTTCACTGAAGCTTTCTTT,CASSPDGRFTEAFF
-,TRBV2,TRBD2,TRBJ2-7,TGTGCCAGCAGTGAGGGGGGACTATCATACTCCTACGAGCAGTACTTC,CASSEGGLSYSYEQYF
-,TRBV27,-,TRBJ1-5,TGTGCCAGCAGTTTAGGGGGGGGTCAACCCCAGCATTTT,CASSLGGGQPQHF
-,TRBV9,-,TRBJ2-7,TGTGCCAGCAGCGTAGCTTGGAGGGGCGAGCAGTACTTC,CASSVAWRGEQYF
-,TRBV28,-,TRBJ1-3,TGTGCCAGCAGTACGACCAGTGGAAACACCATATATTTT,CASSTTSGNTIYF
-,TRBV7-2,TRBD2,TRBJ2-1,TGTGCCAGCAGCCTTCGGACTAGCGGGAGTTTTTATGAGCAGTTCTTC,CASSLRTSGSFYEQFF
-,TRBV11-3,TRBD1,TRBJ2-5,TGTGCCAGCAGCTTAAGGGACAGGGGTGGAGAGACCCAGTACTTC,CASSLRDRGGETQYF
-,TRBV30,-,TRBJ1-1,TGTGCCTGGGCATGGAGGGGCACTGAAGCTTTCTTT,CAWAWRGTEAFF
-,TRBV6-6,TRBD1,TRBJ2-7,TGTGCCAGCACTTTGGGACAGCCATTCTACGAGCAGTACTTC,CASTLGQPFYEQYF
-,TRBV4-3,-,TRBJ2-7,TGCGCCAGCAGCCAATGGGGGCGCGAGCAGTACTTC,CASSQWGREQYF
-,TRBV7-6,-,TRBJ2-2,TGTGCCAGCAGCCCGAGGGCGGGTGGAACCCTTCCGAACACCGGGGAGCTGTTTTTT,CASSPRAGGTLPNTGELFF
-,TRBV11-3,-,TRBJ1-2,TGTGCCAGCAGCTTAGTGGCGGGGTTAGCTAACTATGGCTACACCTTC,CASSLVAGLANYGYTF
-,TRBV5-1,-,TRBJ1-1,TGCGCCAGCAGCTACCGGGACTTTAACACTGAAGCTTTCTTT,CASSYRDFNTEAFF
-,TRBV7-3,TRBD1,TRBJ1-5,TGTGCCAGCCTCACCTCAGGGGGAGGTAGCAATCAGCCCCAGCATTTT,CASLTSGGGSNQPQHF
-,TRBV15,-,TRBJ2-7,TGTGCCACCAGCAGAGATCTTTCCCACGAGCAGTACTTC,CATSRDLSHEQYF
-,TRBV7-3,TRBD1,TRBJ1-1,TGTGCCAGCAGCCCGACAGGGGTGATAGCTGAAGCTTTCTTT,CASSPTGVIAEAFF
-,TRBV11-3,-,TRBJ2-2,TGTGCGGGAGAGGGCCCGAACACCGGGGAGCTGTTTTTT,CAGEGPNTGELFF
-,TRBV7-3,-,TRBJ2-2,TGTGCCAGCAGCCCGGGAAACACCGGGGAGCTGTTTTTT,CASSPGNTGELFF
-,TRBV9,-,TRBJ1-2,TGTGCCAGCAGGGGCACAGGGCCCTATGGCTACACCTTC,CASRGTGPYGYTF
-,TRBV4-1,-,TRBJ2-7,TGCGCCAGCAGCCAAGATGCGGTATACGAGCAGTACTTC,CASSQDAVYEQYF
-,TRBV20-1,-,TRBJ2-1,TGCAGTGTTATAGGCGGGAATGAGCAGTTCTTC,CSVIGGNEQFF
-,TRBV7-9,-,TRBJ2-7,TGTGCCAGCAGCCCCAATTCAGGGGACTACGAGCAGTACTTC,CASSPNSGDYEQYF
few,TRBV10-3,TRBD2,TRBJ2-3,TGTGCCATCAGTGATAGCGGGAGTGTTCGAGATACGCAGTATTTT,CAISDSGSVRDTQYF
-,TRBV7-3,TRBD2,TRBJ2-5,TGTGCCAGCAGCATTAGCGGGAGATCAGAGACCCAGTACTTC,CASSISGRSETQYF
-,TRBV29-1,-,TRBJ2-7,TGCAGCGCCGGTCCGGGGGAGAATTCCGAGCAGTACTTC,CSAGPGENSEQYF
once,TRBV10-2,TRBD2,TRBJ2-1,TGCGCCAGCAGGACGGGGAGCGGGGCGACCTACAATGAGCAGTTCTTC,CASRTGSGATYNEQFF
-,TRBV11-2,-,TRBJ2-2,TGTGCCAACAGCTTAGTCATTTCCACCGGGGAGCTGTTTTTT,CANSLVISTGELFF
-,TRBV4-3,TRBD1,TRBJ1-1,TGCGCCAGCAGGGAGACAGGGAGGTCTGAAGCTTTCTTT,CASRETGRSEAFF
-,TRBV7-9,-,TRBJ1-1,TGTGCCAGCAGCCCCCTCGAGGGGTGGGAAGCTTTCTTT,CASSPLEGWEAFF
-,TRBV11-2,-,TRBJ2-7,TGTGCCAGCAGCTTAGCTGGAGACCCCTACGAGCAGTACTTC,CASSLAGDPYEQYF
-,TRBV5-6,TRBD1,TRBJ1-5,TGTGCCAGCAGCATGAATAAGGGGACAGTTGGTCGGCCCCAGCATTTT,CASSMNKGTVGRPQHF
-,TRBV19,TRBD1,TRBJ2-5,TGTGCCAGTAGTATAGAAGGGACAGGAACAATGCTGGAGACCCAGTACTTC,CASSIEGTGTMLETQYF
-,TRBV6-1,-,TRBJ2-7,TGTGCCAGCACGAATCCTGACTCCTACGAGCAGTACTTC,CASTNPDSYEQYF